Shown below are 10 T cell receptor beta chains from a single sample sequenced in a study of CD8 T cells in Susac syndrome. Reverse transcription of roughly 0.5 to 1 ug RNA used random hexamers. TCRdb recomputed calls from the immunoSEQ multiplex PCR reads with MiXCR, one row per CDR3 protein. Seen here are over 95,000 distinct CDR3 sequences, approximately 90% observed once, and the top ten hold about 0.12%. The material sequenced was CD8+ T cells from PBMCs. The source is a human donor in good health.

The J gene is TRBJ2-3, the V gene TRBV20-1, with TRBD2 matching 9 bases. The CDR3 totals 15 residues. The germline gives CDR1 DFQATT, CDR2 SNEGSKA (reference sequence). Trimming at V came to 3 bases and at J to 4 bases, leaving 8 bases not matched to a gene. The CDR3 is CSASTLAGSSDTQYF. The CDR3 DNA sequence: TGCAGTGCTAGTACTCTAGCGGGGTCATCAGATACGCAGTATTTT.

Here the CDR3 DNA reads TGTGCCAGCAGTTCCGACCCGAACACTGAAGCTTTCTTT. The encoded protein is CASSSDPNTEAFF. This chain joins TRBV12-3 or TRBV12-4 and TRBJ1-1, with D unresolved. CDR3 length: 13 residues. With 4 bases removed from V and 1 base from J, the gap between germline ends came to 7 bases.

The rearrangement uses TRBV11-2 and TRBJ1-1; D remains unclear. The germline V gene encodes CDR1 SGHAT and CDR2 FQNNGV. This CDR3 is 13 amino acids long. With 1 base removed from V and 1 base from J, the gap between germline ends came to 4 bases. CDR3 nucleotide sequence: TGTGCCAGCAGCTTAGCAGAGAACACTGAAGCTTTCTTT. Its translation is CASSLAENTEAFF.

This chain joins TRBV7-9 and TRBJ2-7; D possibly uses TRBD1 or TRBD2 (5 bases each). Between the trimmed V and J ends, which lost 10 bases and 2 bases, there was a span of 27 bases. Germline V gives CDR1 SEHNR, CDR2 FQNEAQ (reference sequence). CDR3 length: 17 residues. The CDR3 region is CAILIRDRGQFPYEQYF. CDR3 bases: TGTGCCATCCTAATCCGGGACCGAGGCCAGTTTCCCTACGAGCAGTACTTC.

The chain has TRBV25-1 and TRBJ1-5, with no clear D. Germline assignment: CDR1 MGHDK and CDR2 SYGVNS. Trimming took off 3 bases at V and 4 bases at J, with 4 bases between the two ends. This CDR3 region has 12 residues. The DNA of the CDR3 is TGTGCCAGCAGTGAGGGGAATCAGCCCCAGCATTTT. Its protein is CASSEGNQPQHF.

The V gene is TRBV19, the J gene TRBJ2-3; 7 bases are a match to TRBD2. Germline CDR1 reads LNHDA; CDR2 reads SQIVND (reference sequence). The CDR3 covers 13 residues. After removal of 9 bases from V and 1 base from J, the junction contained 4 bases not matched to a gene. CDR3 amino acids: CASGLAGTDTQYF. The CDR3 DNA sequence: TGTGCCAGCGGGCTAGCGGGCACAGATACGCAGTATTTT. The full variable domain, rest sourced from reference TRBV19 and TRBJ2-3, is DGGITQSPKYLFRKEGQNVTLSCEQNLNHDAMYWYRQDPGQGLRLIYYSQIVNDFQKGDIAEGYSVSREKKESFPLTVTSAQKNPTAFYLCASGLAGTDTQYFGPGTRLTVL.

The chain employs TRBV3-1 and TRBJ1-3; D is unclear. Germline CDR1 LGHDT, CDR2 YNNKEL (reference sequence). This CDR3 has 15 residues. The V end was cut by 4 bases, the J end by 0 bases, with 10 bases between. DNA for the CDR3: TGTGCCAGCAGCCCACACGGGTCCTCTGGAAACACCATATATTTT. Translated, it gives CASSPHGSSGNTIYF.

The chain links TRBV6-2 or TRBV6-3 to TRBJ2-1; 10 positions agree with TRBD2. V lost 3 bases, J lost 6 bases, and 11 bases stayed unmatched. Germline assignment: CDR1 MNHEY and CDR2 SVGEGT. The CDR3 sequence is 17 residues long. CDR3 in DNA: TGTGCCAGCAGTTATAGACCCAGCGGGAGGGCCGCCAATGAGCAGTTCTTC. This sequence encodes CASSYRPSGRAANEQFF.

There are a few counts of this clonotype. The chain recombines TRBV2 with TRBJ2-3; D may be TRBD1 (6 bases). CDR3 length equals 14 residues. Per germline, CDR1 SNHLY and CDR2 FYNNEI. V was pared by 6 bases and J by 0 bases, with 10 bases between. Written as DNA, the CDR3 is TGTGCCAGCAGCCCGGACAGAAGCACAGATACGCAGTATTTT. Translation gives CASSPDRSTDTQYF.

The chain's CDR3 is CASSSVQGTSYEQYF. The DNA of the CDR3 is TGTGCCAGCAGCTCCGTACAGGGGACCTCCTACGAGCAGTACTTC. The rearrangement joins TRBV7-6 to TRBJ2-7; 7 bases are a match to TRBD1. CDR1 is SGHVS and CDR2 is FNYEAQ in the germline V gene. There are 15 residues in the CDR3. Trimming removed 4 bases from V and 0 bases from J; junction bases left unmatched: 6.